This TCR beta chain was observed in a study of T cells in Graves' hyperthyroidism and ophthalmopathy (dated by TCRdb to between 2017 and 2020). Regarding the research as a whole: Peripheral blood samples were taken at the time of initial diagnosis, prior to any treatment. To identify distinguishing TCR V-J signatures, a discovery cohort of 100 or so patients was used, comprising 43 with Graves' ophthalmopathy and around 57 with stable Graves' hyperthyroidism. Prospective prediction of ophthalmopathy was tested in an independent validation cohort of 18 hyperthyroidism patients and 15 to 17 patients who later progressed to ophthalmopathy. The approximately 100 discovery patients were randomly split 7:3 into training and test sets. In about six Graves' hyperthyroidism patients, the study also compared T-cell repertoires from thyroid tissue with T-cell repertoires from blood. Following sampling, methimazole starting at 30 mg daily was given to hyperthyroidism patients, and high-dose intravenous methylprednisolone was given to ophthalmopathy patients. The paper reports TCR Vbeta CDR3 sequencing of roughly 140 peripheral blood samples: around 45 ophthalmopathy, fewer than 85 hyperthyroidism and around 17 progressor patients. Overall study outcomes, separate from this receptor: No statistical method was used to fix the sample size in advance, and group allocation was not hidden from the investigators. In validation, progression to ophthalmopathy was predicted by the model with roughly 71% sensitivity and 72% to 85% specificity, a median of approximately 6.5 months before onset. Most expanded thyroid clonotypes (frequency above 0.001) were also found in blood, which suggests that blood repertoires may mirror thyroid immune responses. In cross-validation, a model built on a 13 V-J signature told ophthalmopathy apart from stable hyperthyroidism with 85% to 90% sensitivity and about 81% specificity, and in testing the same model reached 80%/75%.

CDR1 and CDR2, per the germline V gene (reference sequence), are SGHKS and YYEKEE. Unmatched junction bases come to 8, with V trimmed by 1 base and J by 5 bases. Measured from the cysteine to the phenylalanine, the CDR3 is 16 residues long. Just the 48-base CDR3 DNA is kept, in frame starting at base 1. TCR beta CDR3 regions were amplified from RNA transcripts. The first round of RT-PCR for the TCR CDR3 was performed with the HTBI primer set and the Qiagen OneStep RT-PCR kit. A second multiplex PCR round built the libraries, followed by size selection and purification. Paired-end sequencing of the libraries was performed with 100 bp reads on an Illumina HiSeq2000. For the original study's pipeline: SOAPnuke was used to process the raw data, with reads discarded if the reads contained adapters or uncalled bases, had a mean Phred below 15, or lacked an exact constant-primer or identifier match. COPE v1.2.5 was used to merge high-quality paired reads, and clonotypes were defined as unique nucleotide sequences. MiTCR v1.1 was used to align the clonotypes against IMGT TRBV, TRBD and TRBJ reference segments. The analysis included only V-J combinations with a frequency above 0.0001, which together covered 99% to 99.2% of the repertoires. The TCS score was defined as the ratio of F50 (clonal expansion) to E x V (chaos), calculated using BLOSUM62-based TCRdist between CDR3 peptides within each V-J. Welch's t-statistics and random forest reduced roughly 540 V-J features to 13, which were used in a naive Bayes classifier (R e1071). The public reads were run again by TCRdb, first through fastp at Q25 and then through MiXCR, and only productive beta chains were kept. Every distinct CDR3 protein forms one entry, paired with its most common genes and DNA. These V and J calls derive from TCRdb rather than the authors' analysis. The sample table contains some 460,000 distinct CDR3 sequences; only one count was recorded for 15% to 19% of them. Approximately 14% of the sample belongs to the ten largest clones.

Many counts were recorded for this clonotype. No cognate antigen has been identified for it. No base quality values were provided; no much bigger clone lies one nucleotide off. Graves' hyperthyroidism was defined as stable when no progression to ophthalmopathy occurred over 18 months of follow-up. The hyperthyroidism patients were between 18 and 65 years old and newly diagnosed, with a disease duration of less than 2 months. Patients with uncontrolled infections, other autoimmune diseases, pregnancy or lactation were excluded. Diagnoses relied on clinical symptoms, serum thyroxine and TRAb, thyroid ultrasound and orbital computed tomography. PBMCs were separated from 7.5 to 10 ml of fresh peripheral blood using Ficoll-Paque density gradient centrifugation. Trizol reagent was used to extract total RNA, and RNA quality was then checked on an Agilent 2100 Bioanalyzer.

The specimen sequenced was blood. This TCR was sampled from a woman between 18 and 29 years old with Graves' hyperthyroidism. Here the chain combines TRBV5-5 and TRBJ2-5, and TRBD2 matches 10 of the central bases. In nucleotides, the sequence is TGTGCCAGCAGCTTGCGGCTAGCGGGAGCCCGCGAGACCCAGTACTTC. Translated, it reads CASSLRLAGARETQYF.